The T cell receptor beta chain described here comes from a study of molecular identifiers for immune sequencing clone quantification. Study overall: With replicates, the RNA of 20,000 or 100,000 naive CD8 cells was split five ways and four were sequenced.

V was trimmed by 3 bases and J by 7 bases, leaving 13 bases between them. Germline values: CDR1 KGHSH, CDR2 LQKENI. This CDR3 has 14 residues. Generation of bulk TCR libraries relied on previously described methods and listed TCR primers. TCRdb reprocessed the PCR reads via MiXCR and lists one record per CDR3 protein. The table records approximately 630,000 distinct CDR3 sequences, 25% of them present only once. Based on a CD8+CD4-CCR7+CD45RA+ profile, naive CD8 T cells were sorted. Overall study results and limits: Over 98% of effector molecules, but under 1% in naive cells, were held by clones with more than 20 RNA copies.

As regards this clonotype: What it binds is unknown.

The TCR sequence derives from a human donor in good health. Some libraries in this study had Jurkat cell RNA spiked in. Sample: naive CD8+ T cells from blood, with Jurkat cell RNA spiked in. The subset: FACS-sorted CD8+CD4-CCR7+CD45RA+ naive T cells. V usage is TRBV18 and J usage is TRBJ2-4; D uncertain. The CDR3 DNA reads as TGTGCCAGCTCACCGCGGCCCTGCCATAACATTCAGTACTTC. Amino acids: CASSPRPCHNIQYF.